What follows are 32 T cell receptor beta chains derived from one specimen sequenced in a study of technical replicates of blood from a handful of donors. Clones were sequenced by immunoSEQ multiplex PCR, and TCRdb holds only the in-frame ones, with some missing. The sample lists approximately 82,000 clones, 75% to 95% seen once, with around 0.37% in the top ten. The sequencing sample was made of T cells isolated from PBMCs. These receptors were obtained from a human donor in good health. Some clones in this sample may be carry-over from other donors' samples.

The rearrangement joins TRBV4-1 to TRBJ2-1; the D gene is possibly TRBD2 (5 bases). CDR1 MGHRA and CDR2 YSYEKL come from the germline V gene. V dropped 5 bases and J dropped 3 bases, with 17 bases sitting between them. The CDR3 has 16 amino acids. The CDR3 bases are TGCGCCAGCAGCACCCTGGCAGAGGGCCTCTACAATGAGCAGTTCTTC. This encodes CASSTLAEGLYNEQFF.

The chain uses TRBV2 and TRBJ2-4; D perhaps matches TRBD1 (5 bases). This CDR3 comprises 12 residues. Germline-derived CDR1 and CDR2 are SNHLY and FYNNEI. V lost 7 bases to trimming and J lost 3 bases, with 7 bases between them. The CDR3 loop reads CASKGLKNIQYF. The CDR3, as DNA: TGTGCCAGCAAGGGGCTCAAAAACATTCAGTACTTC.

The V call is TRBV4-2, the J call TRBJ1-5, with TRBD1 as a possible D gene (5 bases). Trimming cost V 1 base and J 5 bases, with 15 bases left between them. The CDR3 has 16 residues. CDR1 and CDR2 (germline): LGHNA, YNFKEQ. CDR3 nucleotide sequence: TGTGCCAGCAGCCAAGTGGCTGGACACCGTTATCAGCCCCAGCATTTT. This sequence encodes CASSQVAGHRYQPQHF.

The chain recombines TRBV2 with TRBJ2-5; TRBD2 agrees at 8 bases. CDR1 and CDR2 (germline): SNHLY, FYNNEI. V shed 3 bases, J shed 7 bases, and the junction held 10 bases outside the gene matches. The CDR3 has 15 amino acids. The CDR3 region is CASSDRTSGGATQYF. In nucleotides, the CDR3 is TGTGCCAGCAGTGACCGTACTAGCGGCGGTGCGACCCAGTACTTC.

This clone showed up just once. The chain is built from TRBV28 and TRBJ2-1, with D hard to call. CDR1 and CDR2 (germline): MDHEN, SYDVKM. The CDR3 spans 14 residues. Between the trimmed V and J ends, which lost 5 bases and 4 bases, there was a span of 12 bases. CDR3 sequence reads: CASSPAVGYNEQFF. CDR3 in DNA: TGTGCCAGCAGTCCCGCGGTAGGTTACAATGAGCAGTTCTTC.

The chain links TRBV9 to TRBJ2-3; 10 bases are a match to TRBD2. The CDR3 is 16 amino acids. The V segment lost 3 bases and the J segment 0 bases; nucleotides outside the gene matches: 4. CDR1 SGDLS and CDR2 YYNGEE come from the germline V gene. The CDR3: CASSALTSGSTDTQYF. CDR3 bases: TGTGCCAGCAGCGCCCTGACTAGCGGGAGCACAGATACGCAGTATTTT.

This rearrangement joins TRBV5-4 to TRBJ2-1, with D possibly matching TRBD1 (6 bases). The V gene lost 7 bases and the J gene lost 7 bases, with 27 bases spanning the gap. Germline CDR1 is SGHNT and CDR2 is YYREEE (reference sequence). The CDR3 spans 17 residues. In DNA, the CDR3 is TGTGCCAGCGTTTTGGGGGCTAGTGGGCTAGCCGGTAATGAGCAGTTCTTC. It specifies CASVLGASGLAGNEQFF.

The J gene is TRBJ2-5, the V gene TRBV11-3; D remains unclear. The CDR3 length is 13 residues. Germline lookup yields CDR1 SGHNT and CDR2 YENEEA. V was clipped by 0 bases and J by 8 bases, with 10 bases between them. DNA for the CDR3: TGTGCCAGCAGCTTAGATCACTCGAGTACCCAGTACTTC. Amino acid sequence: CASSLDHSSTQYF. Using reference TRBV11-3 and TRBJ2-5 for the parts outside the CDR3, the full variable domain is EAGVVQSPRYKIIEKKQPVAFWCNPISGHNTLYWYLQNLGQGPELLIRYENEEAVDDSQLPKDRFSAERLKGVDSTLKIQPAELGDSAVYLCASSLDHSSTQYFGPGTRLLVL.

The chain joins TRBV27 to TRBJ2-2; 8 bases line up with TRBD1. V dropped 2 bases and J dropped 5; count of bases not matched to a gene: 4. CDR3 length: 15 amino acids. Germline-derived CDR1 and CDR2 are MNHEY and SMNVEV (reference sequence). The DNA of the CDR3 is TGTGCCAGCAGTTTAGGGCAGGGGGCAACCGGGGAGCTGTTTTTT. Its protein product is CASSLGQGATGELFF.

V and J are TRBV19 and TRBJ1-6; D might be TRBD1 (6 bases). V shed 9 bases and J shed 7 bases, with 13 bases lying between them. This CDR3 comprises 13 residues. Germline CDR1 and CDR2: LNHDA and SQIVND (reference sequence). Here the CDR3 DNA reads TGTGCCAGCGCCGGGACATCCAATTCACCCCTCCACTTT. Translating it yields CASAGTSNSPLHF.

The genes are TRBV5-6 and TRBJ2-2, with D tentatively TRBD1 (6 bases). Germline V CDR1 and CDR2: SGHDT, YYEEEE. The length of the CDR3 is 16 residues. V lost 2 bases to trimming and J lost 4 bases, with 15 bases between them. The DNA for the CDR3 is TGTGCCAGCAGCTTACCTTTGGACAGATCCACCGGGGAGCTGTTTTTT. Translated, it gives CASSLPLDRSTGELFF.

The chain recombines TRBV6-1 with TRBJ1-2; 7 nucleotides align to TRBD1. Germline assignment: CDR1 MNHNS and CDR2 SASEGT. This CDR3 has 12 residues. J gave up 4 bases and V 5 bases, and 1 base lay outside the gene matches. Written as DNA, the CDR3 is TGTGCCAGCAGTAACAGGGGCTATGGCTACACCTTC. As protein: CASSNRGYGYTF.

The chain has TRBV19 and TRBJ1-1; maybe TRBD1 (6 bases). CDR1 LNHDA and CDR2 SQIVND come from the germline V gene (reference sequence). Trimming stripped 4 bases from V and 1 base from J, with 13 bases between. CDR3 length: 15 residues. The CDR3 sequence is CASSTPGQRNTEAFF. The DNA of the CDR3 is TGTGCCAGTAGTACCCCGGGACAAAGGAACACTGAAGCTTTCTTT. Drawing the rest from reference TRBV19 and TRBJ1-1, the complete variable domain is DGGITQSPKYLFRKEGQNVTLSCEQNLNHDAMYWYRQDPGQGLRLIYYSQIVNDFQKGDIAEGYSVSREKKESFPLTVTSAQKNPTAFYLCASSTPGQRNTEAFFGQGTRLTVV.

The CDR3 DNA follows: TGCAGCGTTGAGACAGCCTACGAGCAGTACTTC. It yields the protein CSVETAYEQYF. This rearrangement joins TRBV29-1 to TRBJ2-7; a weak D match, TRBD1 (5 bases). CDR3 length: 11 residues. CDR1 SQVTM and CDR2 ANQGSEA come from the germline V gene. The V gene lost 3 bases and the J gene lost 2 bases, with 5 bases spanning the gap.

The J gene is TRBJ2-7, the V gene TRBV6-6; TRBD2 might be the D (5 bases). The V gene's germline CDR1 is MNHNY and CDR2 SVGAGI (reference sequence). Trimming stripped 1 base from V and 6 bases from J, with 7 bases between. CDR3 length: 12 amino acids. CDR3 sequence reads: CASSYLAREQYF. The CDR3 nucleotides read TGTGCCAGCAGTTACTTAGCGCGCGAGCAGTACTTC.

The chain combines TRBV28 with TRBJ1-2; D might be TRBD1 (5 bases). The CDR3 length is 16 residues. Germline values: CDR1 MDHEN, CDR2 SYDVKM. V lost 2 bases and J 8 bases, leaving 21 bases between the germline ends. The CDR3 coding sequence is TGTGCCAGCAGTTTAGCTTCTACAGGTTCGCGGTCCGGCTACACCTTC. As protein: CASSLASTGSRSGYTF.

V usage is TRBV15 and J usage is TRBJ1-2; the D is unclear. The CDR3 is 18 residues long. V was pared by 0 bases and J by 6 bases, with 23 bases between. Per germline, CDR1 LNHNV and CDR2 YYDKDF (reference sequence). This CDR3 is CATSRDLDPIVGGDGYTF. The DNA for the CDR3 is TGTGCCACCAGCAGAGATCTCGATCCCATAGTTGGCGGAGATGGCTACACCTTC.

The chain carries TRBV6-5 and TRBJ1-5; D unclear. V lost 5 bases and J 0 bases, leaving 11 bases between the germline ends. Germline CDR1 and CDR2: MNHEY and SVGAGI. The CDR3 spans 15 residues. The CDR3 is CASSPDFNSNQPQHF. The DNA for the CDR3 is TGTGCCAGCAGTCCAGATTTCAATAGCAATCAGCCCCAGCATTTT.

The chain joins TRBV27 to TRBJ2-7, with D uncertain. Germline V gene lookup returns CDR1 MNHEY and CDR2 SMNVEV (reference sequence). Trimming took 2 bases from V and 3 from J, leaving 8 bases between them. This CDR3 comprises 13 residues. This CDR3 is CASSLRVYYEQYF. CDR3 coding DNA: TGTGCCAGCAGTTTACGGGTCTACTACGAGCAGTACTTC.

CDR3 in DNA: TGTGCCAGCAGCTTAGTGAGGGACTACACCGGGGAGCTGTTTTTT. Protein sequence: CASSLVRDYTGELFF. V and J are TRBV11-3 and TRBJ2-2, with D maybe TRBD2 (6 bases). The CDR3 loop spans 15 amino acids. Per germline, CDR1 SGHNT and CDR2 YENEEA. Trimming pared 1 base from V and 3 bases from J, leaving 9 bases between. Based on the CDR3 plus reference TRBV11-3 and TRBJ2-2, the full variable domain is EAGVVQSPRYKIIEKKQPVAFWCNPISGHNTLYWYLQNLGQGPELLIRYENEEAVDDSQLPKDRFSAERLKGVDSTLKIQPAELGDSAVYLCASSLVRDYTGELFFGEGSRLTVL.

This sequence joins TRBV28 and TRBJ1-2; no definite D call. Trimming removed 7 bases from V and 4 bases from J, with 13 bases in between. The germline V gene encodes CDR1 MDHEN and CDR2 SYDVKM. The length of the CDR3 is 13 residues. The CDR3 loop reads CASTPLGLYGYTF. CDR3 DNA: TGTGCCAGCACCCCACTTGGGCTCTATGGCTACACCTTC.

V gene TRBV30 combines with J gene TRBJ1-1; D is undetermined. The CDR3 length is 13 residues. V was cut by 1 base and J by 3 bases, with 9 bases left in between. CDR1 and CDR2 from the germline V gene are GTSNPN and SVGIG (reference sequence). The CDR3 coding sequence is TGTGCCTGGAGTGCCTCTCGGTACACTGAAGCTTTCTTT. This translates into CAWSASRYTEAFF. Filled out from reference TRBV30 and TRBJ1-1, the complete variable domain reads SQTIHQWPATLVQPVGSPLSLECTVEGTSNPNLYWYRQAAGRGLQLLFYSVGIGQISSEVPQNLSASRPQDRQFILSSKKLLLSDSGFYLCAWSASRYTEAFFGQGTRLTVV.

The chain carries TRBV11-1 and TRBJ1-2; D unresolved. The germline V and J ends were trimmed by 4 bases and 1 base, with 10 bases remaining between them. Germline lookup yields CDR1 SGHAT and CDR2 FQDESV (reference sequence). The CDR3 consists of 14 residues. CDR3 nucleotides: TGTGCCAGCAGCTCCTCGTCCGGTAACTATGGCTACACCTTC. Residues: CASSSSSGNYGYTF.

The V gene is TRBV21-1, the J gene TRBJ2-2; the DNA was not used to check the table's D call, TRBD1. TRBV21-1 represents a pseudogene. This CDR3 region has 10 residues. The CDR3 DNA reads TGTGCCAGCAGCAAGGCGGAGCTGTTTTTT. This gives the protein CASSKAELFF.

The CDR3 DNA follows: TGTGCCAGCAGCCCGCTGCAGGGGGCCTCTGATGAGCAGTTCTTC. It yields the protein CASSPLQGASDEQFF. The chain carries TRBV6-5 and TRBJ2-1; 8 nucleotides match TRBD1. The CDR3 length is 15 residues. Germline trimming cut 6 bases from V and 8 bases from J; bases unmatched to any gene: 12. The germline V gene has CDR1 MNHEY and CDR2 SVGAGI.

This chain links TRBV10-3 with TRBJ1-1; the D is unclear. CDR1 is ENHRY, CDR2 SYGVKD, per germline. The CDR3 runs to 16 residues. V was shortened by 0 bases and J by 0 bases, with 11 bases between the two germline ends. The CDR3 spells CAISESTPGMNTEAFF. The CDR3 bases are TGTGCCATCAGTGAGTCGACCCCAGGCATGAACACTGAAGCTTTCTTT.

This clone was found once. The chain combines TRBV4-3 with TRBJ2-1; TRBD2 agrees at 7 bases. CDR3 length equals 17 residues. The V gene's germline CDR1 is LGHNA and CDR2 YSLEER. J was trimmed by 5 bases and V by 4 bases; bases with no gene match: 14. The CDR3: CASSPLPPTSEDNEQFF. CDR3 DNA sequence: TGCGCCAGCAGCCCCCTGCCCCCTACTAGCGAAGACAATGAGCAGTTCTTC.

The chain recombines TRBV18 with TRBJ1-1; D uncertain. The CDR3 extends over 12 amino acids. V was pared by 0 bases and J by 7 bases, with 6 bases between. Germline V gene data show CDR1 as KGHSH and CDR2 as LQKENI. CDR3 protein: CASSPPLGEAFF. In DNA, the CDR3 is TGTGCCAGCTCACCACCGCTCGGTGAAGCTTTCTTT.

The gene calls are TRBV28 and TRBJ2-2; D may be TRBD1 (5 bases). This CDR3 region has 17 residues. From germline, CDR1 is MDHEN and CDR2 SYDVKM. Trimming took 7 bases from V and 6 from J, leaving 24 bases between them. CDR3 residues: CASIPRVGQGRAGELFF. CDR3 coding DNA: TGTGCCAGCATTCCACGAGTGGGGCAGGGTCGCGCCGGGGAGCTGTTTTTT.

The rearrangement joins TRBV11-2 to TRBJ2-7, with 10 nucleotides matching TRBD2. The CDR3 contains 16 residues. Trimming removed 5 bases from V and 3 bases from J; junction bases left unmatched: 10. The germline V gene has CDR1 SGHAT and CDR2 FQNNGV. CDR3 region: CASSIVGLAVSYEQYF. The CDR3 DNA reads as TGTGCCAGCAGCATAGTTGGACTAGCGGTTAGCTACGAGCAGTACTTC.

About this clone itself: At one end the junction does not follow the germline gene, possibly because of a read error. The gene calls are TRBV5-1 and TRBJ2-7; 7 nucleotides line up with TRBD1. The CDR3 has 12 amino acids. CDR1 is SGHRS and CDR2 is YFSETQ in the germline V gene. The chain's CDR3 is CASSLTDRELYF. The CDR3 bases are TGCGCCAGCAGCTTGACCGACAGGGAGCTATATTTC.

V is TRBV6-4 and J is TRBJ2-5, with TRBD1 matching 8 bases. The CDR3 contains 12 residues. V was pared by 6 bases and J by 6 bases, with 3 bases of the junction left unmatched. Germline V gene sequence: CDR1 MRHNA, CDR2 SNTAGT. CDR3: CASSQGAQTQYF. The CDR3 DNA follows: TGTGCCAGCAGCCAGGGGGCACAGACCCAGTACTTC.